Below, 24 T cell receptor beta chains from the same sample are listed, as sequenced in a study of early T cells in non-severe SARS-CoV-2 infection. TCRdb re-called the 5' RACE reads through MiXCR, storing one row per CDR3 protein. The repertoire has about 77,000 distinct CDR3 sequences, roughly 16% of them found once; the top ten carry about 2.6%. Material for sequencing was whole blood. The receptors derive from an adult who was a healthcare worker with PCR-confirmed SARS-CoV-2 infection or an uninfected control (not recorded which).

CDR3 bases: TGCAGCGTTTGGACAGGCCGTTCGAATGAGCAGTTCTTC. Protein product: CSVWTGRSNEQFF. V is TRBV29-1 and J is TRBJ2-1; 7 bases agree with TRBD1. CDR1 and CDR2 (germline): SQVTM, ANQGSEA. The CDR3 extends over 13 amino acids. V lost 5 bases to trimming and J lost 7 bases; unmatched junction nucleotides: 8.

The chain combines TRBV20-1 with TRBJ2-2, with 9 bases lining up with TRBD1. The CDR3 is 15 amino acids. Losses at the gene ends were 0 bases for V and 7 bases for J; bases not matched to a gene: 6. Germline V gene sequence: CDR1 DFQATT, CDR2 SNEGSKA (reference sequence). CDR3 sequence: CSAREQGADSGELFF. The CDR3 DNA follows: TGCAGTGCTAGAGAACAGGGGGCGGACAGCGGGGAGCTGTTTTTT.

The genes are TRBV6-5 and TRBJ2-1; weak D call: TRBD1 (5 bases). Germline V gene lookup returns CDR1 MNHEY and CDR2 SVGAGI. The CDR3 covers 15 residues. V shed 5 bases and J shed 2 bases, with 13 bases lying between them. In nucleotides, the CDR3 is TGTGCCAGCAGTGGCACAGGTACTCCCTACAATGAGCAGTTCTTC. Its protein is CASSGTGTPYNEQFF.

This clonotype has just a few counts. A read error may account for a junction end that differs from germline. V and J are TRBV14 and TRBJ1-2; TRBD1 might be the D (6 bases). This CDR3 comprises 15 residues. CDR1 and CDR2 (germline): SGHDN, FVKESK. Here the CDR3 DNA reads TGTGCCAGCAGCTTCGATCGGACAGCTAACTATGGCTACTTCTTC. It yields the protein CASSFDRTANYGYFF. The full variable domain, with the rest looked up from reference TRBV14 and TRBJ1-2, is EAGVTQFPSHSVIEKGQTVTLRCDPISGHDNLYWYRRVMGKEIKFLLHFVKESKQDESGMPNNRFLAERTGGTYSTLKVQPAELEDSGVYFCASSFDRTANYGYFFGSGTRLTVV.

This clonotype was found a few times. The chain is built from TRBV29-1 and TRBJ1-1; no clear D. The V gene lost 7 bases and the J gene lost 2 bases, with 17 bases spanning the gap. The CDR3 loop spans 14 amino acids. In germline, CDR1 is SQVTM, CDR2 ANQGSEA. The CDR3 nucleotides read TGCAGCGCTCCGATCGGGCCAGACAACACTGAAGCTTTCTTT. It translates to CSAPIGPDNTEAFF. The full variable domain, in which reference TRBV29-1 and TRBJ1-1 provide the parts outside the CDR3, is SAVISQKPSRDICQRGTSLTIQCQVDSQVTMMFWYRQQPGQSLTLIATANQGSEATYESGFVIDKFPISRPNLTFSTLTVSNMSPEDSSIYLCSAPIGPDNTEAFFGQGTRLTVV.

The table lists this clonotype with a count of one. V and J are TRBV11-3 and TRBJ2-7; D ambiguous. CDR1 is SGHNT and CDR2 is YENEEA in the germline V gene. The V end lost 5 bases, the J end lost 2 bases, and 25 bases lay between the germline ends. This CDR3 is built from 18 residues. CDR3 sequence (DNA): TGTGCCAGCAGCCCCTCTCTAGGTGTTGGGGTATTGACCTACGAGCAGTACTTC. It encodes CASSPSLGVGVLTYEQYF.

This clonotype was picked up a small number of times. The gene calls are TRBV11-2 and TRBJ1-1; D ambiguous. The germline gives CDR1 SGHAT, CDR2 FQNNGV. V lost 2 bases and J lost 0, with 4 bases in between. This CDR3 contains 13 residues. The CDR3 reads CASSLYLNTEAFF. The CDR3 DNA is TGTGCCAGCAGCTTATACTTGAACACTGAAGCTTTCTTT.

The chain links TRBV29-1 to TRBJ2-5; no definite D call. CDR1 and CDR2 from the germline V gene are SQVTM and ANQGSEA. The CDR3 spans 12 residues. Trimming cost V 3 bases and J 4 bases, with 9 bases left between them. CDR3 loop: CSVDLVRETQYF. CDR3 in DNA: TGCAGCGTTGATCTGGTTAGAGAGACCCAGTACTTC. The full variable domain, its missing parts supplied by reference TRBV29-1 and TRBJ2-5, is SAVISQKPSRDICQRGTSLTIQCQVDSQVTMMFWYRQQPGQSLTLIATANQGSEATYESGFVIDKFPISRPNLTFSTLTVSNMSPEDSSIYLCSVDLVRETQYFGPGTRLLVL.

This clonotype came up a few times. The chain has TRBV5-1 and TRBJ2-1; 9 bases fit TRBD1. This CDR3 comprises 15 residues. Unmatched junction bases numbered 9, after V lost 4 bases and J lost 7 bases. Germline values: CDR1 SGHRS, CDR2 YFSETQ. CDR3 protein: CASSPPGQGQNEQFF. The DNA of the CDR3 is TGCGCCAGCAGCCCCCCGGGACAGGGCCAAAATGAGCAGTTCTTC.

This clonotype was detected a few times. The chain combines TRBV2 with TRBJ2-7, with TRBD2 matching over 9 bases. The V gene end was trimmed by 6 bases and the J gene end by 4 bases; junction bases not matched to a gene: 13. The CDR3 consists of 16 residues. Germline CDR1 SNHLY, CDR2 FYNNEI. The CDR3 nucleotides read TGTGCCAGCAGGCGGAGTAGCGGGGGACCAAAATACGAGCAGTACTTC. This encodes CASRRSSGGPKYEQYF.

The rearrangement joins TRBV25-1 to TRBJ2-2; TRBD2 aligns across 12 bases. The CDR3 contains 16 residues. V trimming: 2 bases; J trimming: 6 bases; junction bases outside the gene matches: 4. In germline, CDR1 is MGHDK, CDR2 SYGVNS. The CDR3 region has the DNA TGTGCCAGCAGTGAAGCTAGCGGGAGGGCCGCCGGGGAGCTGTTTTTT. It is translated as CASSEASGRAAGELFF.

Here the CDR3 reads CASSLTDTGELFF. The CDR3 DNA reads TGCGCCAGCAGCTTGACCGACACCGGGGAGCTGTTTTTT. This chain links TRBV5-1 with TRBJ2-2; the D is unclear. The CDR3 has 13 amino acids. Germline CDR1 is SGHRS and CDR2 is YFSETQ. V was pared by 1 base and J by 3 bases, with 4 bases between.

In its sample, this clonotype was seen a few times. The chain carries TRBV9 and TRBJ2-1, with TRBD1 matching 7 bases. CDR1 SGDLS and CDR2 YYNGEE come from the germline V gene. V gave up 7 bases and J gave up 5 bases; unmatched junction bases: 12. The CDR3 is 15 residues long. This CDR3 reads CASSFAGDRNNEQFF. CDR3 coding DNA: TGTGCCAGCTCCTTTGCCGGGGACAGAAACAATGAGCAGTTCTTC.

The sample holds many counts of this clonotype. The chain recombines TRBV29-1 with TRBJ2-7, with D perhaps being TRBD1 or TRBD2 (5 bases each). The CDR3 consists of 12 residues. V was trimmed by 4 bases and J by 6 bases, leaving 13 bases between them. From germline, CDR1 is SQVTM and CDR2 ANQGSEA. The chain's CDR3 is CSVGGQGAEQYF. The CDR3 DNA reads TGCAGCGTTGGCGGCCAGGGAGCCGAGCAGTACTTC.

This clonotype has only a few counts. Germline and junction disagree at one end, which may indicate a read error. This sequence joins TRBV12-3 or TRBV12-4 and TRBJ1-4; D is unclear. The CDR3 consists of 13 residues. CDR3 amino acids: CASSLSGTEELFF. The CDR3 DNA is TGTGCCAGCAGTTTGTCAGGAACTGAAGAACTGTTTTTT.

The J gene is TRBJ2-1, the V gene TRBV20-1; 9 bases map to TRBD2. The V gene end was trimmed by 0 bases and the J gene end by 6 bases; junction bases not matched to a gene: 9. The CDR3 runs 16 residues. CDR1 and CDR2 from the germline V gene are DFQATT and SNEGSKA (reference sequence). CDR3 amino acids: CSARDPRGSGSNEQFF. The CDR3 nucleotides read TGCAGTGCTAGAGACCCGCGTGGTAGCGGGAGCAATGAGCAGTTCTTC.

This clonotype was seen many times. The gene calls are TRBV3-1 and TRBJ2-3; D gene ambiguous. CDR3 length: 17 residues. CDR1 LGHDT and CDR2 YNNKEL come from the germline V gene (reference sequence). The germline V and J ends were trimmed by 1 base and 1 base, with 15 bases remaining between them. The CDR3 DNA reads TGTGCCAGCAGCCAAGGAGACTCAGCGACGCGCACAGATACGCAGTATTTT. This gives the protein CASSQGDSATRTDTQYF.

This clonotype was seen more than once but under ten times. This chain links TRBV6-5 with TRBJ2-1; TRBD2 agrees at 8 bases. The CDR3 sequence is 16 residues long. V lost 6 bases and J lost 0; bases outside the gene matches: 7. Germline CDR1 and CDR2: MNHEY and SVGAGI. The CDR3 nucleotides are TGTGCCAGCAGCGCGACTAGCGCCTTCTCCTACAATGAGCAGTTCTTC. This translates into CASSATSAFSYNEQFF.

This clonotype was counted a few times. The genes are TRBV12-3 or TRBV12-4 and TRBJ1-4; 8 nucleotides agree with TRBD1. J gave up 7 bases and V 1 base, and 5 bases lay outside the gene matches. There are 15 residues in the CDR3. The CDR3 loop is CASSLGGTGPEKLFF. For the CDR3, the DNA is TGTGCCAGCAGTTTAGGAGGGACAGGACCTGAAAAACTGTTTTTT.

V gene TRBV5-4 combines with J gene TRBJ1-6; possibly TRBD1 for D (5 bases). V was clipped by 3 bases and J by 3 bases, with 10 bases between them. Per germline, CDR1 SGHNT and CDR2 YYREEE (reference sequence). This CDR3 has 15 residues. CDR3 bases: TGTGCCAGCAGCTACCGGGGGGGCTATAATTCACCCCTCCACTTT. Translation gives CASSYRGGYNSPLHF.

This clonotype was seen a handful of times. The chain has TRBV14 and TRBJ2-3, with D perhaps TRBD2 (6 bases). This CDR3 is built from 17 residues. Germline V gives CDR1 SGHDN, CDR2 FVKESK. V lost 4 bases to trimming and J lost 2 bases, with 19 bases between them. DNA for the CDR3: TGTGCCAGCAGCCGGGGGGACTCCATATTGAACACAGATACGCAGTATTTT. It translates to CASSRGDSILNTDTQYF.

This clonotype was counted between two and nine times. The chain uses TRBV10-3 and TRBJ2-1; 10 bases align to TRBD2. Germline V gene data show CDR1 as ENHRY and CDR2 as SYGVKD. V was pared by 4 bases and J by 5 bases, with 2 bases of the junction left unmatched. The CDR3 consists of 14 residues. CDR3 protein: CAISGTSGDNEQFF. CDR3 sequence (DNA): TGTGCCATCAGTGGGACTAGCGGAGACAATGAGCAGTTCTTC.

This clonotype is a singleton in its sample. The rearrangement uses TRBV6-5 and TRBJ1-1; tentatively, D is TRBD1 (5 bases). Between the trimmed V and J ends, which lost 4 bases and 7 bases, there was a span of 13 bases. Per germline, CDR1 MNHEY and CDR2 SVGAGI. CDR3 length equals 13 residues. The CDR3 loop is CASSLDPGGEAFF. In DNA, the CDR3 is TGTGCCAGCAGTTTGGATCCCGGGGGTGAAGCTTTCTTT.

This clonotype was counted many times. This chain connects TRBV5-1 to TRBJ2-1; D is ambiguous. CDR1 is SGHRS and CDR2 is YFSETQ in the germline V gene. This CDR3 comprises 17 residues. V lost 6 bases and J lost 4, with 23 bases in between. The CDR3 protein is CASNGLSSYRRYNEQFF. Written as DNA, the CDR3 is TGCGCCAGCAACGGCCTCTCGTCCTACCGCCGGTACAATGAGCAGTTCTTC. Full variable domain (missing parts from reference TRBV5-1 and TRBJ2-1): KAGVTQTPRYLIKTRGQQVTLSCSPISGHRSVSWYQQTPGQGLQFLFEYFSETQRNKGNFPGRFSGRQFSNSRSEMNVSTLELGDSALYLCASNGLSSYRRYNEQFFGPGTRLTVL.